This T cell receptor beta chain was identified during a study of cytomegalovirus exposure and HLA in healthy donors (dated by TCRdb to the late 2010s). Regarding the study in general: According to a later analysis, one platform produced both the 120 validation repertoires and the 666 repertoires of the first cohort. Along with the roughly 610-subject first cohort, a separate validation cohort of roughly 110 different subjects was used. The study was designed to test whether signatures of past pathogen exposure could be identified by cataloging public T cell receptors. To predict cytomegalovirus infection status, the study combined high-throughput TCR immunosequencing, statistical association of individual TCRs with disease status, and machine learning.

Separate from the roughly 650-subject first cohort, the validation cohort of about 130 subjects was the group to which the donors belonged. The germline V gene encodes CDR1 SGHTA and CDR2 FQGNSA. Spanning cysteine to phenylalanine, the CDR3 consists of 14 amino acids. This entry keeps only the CDR3 DNA: 42 bases, framed from base 1. Trimming removed 8 bases from V and 0 bases from J, leaving 11 bases between the germline ends. Broad study findings and their caveats: The authors suggested that the approach could potentially be extended to other disease states and immunological phenotypes. In vitro tests confirmed that a few of the cytomegalovirus-associated TCR beta chains recognize cytomegalovirus antigens. Subsequent analysis determined that TCRs grouped into clusters in the first cohort also showed a tendency toward co-occurrence across the roughly 130 validation repertoires, and 90% to 95% of cluster scores exceeded 0. A later analysis lacked HLA typing for the validation cohort, so it scored co-occurrence in that cohort across all 120 or so repertoires. A total of fewer than 200 TCR beta chains were listed by the study as associated with cytomegalovirus. Across donors, most TCR sequences were observed very rarely, whereas some public TCRs were present in many individuals. The classifier was reported to diagnose cytomegalovirus status with high specificity and sensitivity in both the original cohort and the validation cohort.

Library preparation was by the immunoSEQ multiplex PCR assay. The study's processing was this. A statistical classification framework was built for diagnosing cytomegalovirus status from the catalog of TCR beta chain sequences. Drawn from immuneACCESS, this table holds only the in-frame rearrangements with V and J called that TCRdb kept. Clones are partly lost; checked studies trace under half to an unresolved V gene and leave the rest unexplained. V, J and clone size are taken as reported in that table, and D and trimming were inferred from the DNA itself. A total of some 180,000 clones appear in this sample, about 81% of them only once. In total, the top ten clones hold 1% to 1.5% of the sample. Regarding this clone: No antigen is known for it. Per-nucleotide qualities are absent, and no much larger clonotype sits a single base away.

Sequencing was carried out using PBMCs. The chain links TRBV7-2 with TRBJ1-3; confidence is insufficient to name the D gene. The sequence was collected from a woman in her thirties in good health and CMV-seronegative. The DNA sequence is TGTGCCAGCCCGAGGCGGAACTCTGGAAACACCATATATTTT. Its protein product is CASPRRNSGNTIYF.